Sequencing of this T cell receptor beta chain was carried out in a study of cytomegalovirus exposure and HLA in healthy donors. Overall study results and limits: Most TCR sequences were seen very rarely across donors, but some public TCRs occurred in many.

13 Jbeta primers and 60 Vbeta primers were used for the PCR. Using immunoSEQ multiplex PCR, the repertoire was profiled, and TCRdb retains in-frame clones only, with some absent. The sample yields 100,000 to 150,000 clones, about 9.2% seen once. About this clone itself: The target antigen is unknown.

The J segment lost 8 bases and the V segment lost 0 bases, leaving 3 bases of the junction unmatched. The germline gives CDR1 KGHSH, CDR2 LQKENI. This CDR3 is 14 amino acids long. V is TRBV18 and J is TRBJ2-1; 8 bases line up with TRBD2. The sample was PBMCs. The receptor's source is a woman aged 40 to 55 in good health and CMV-seropositive. CDR3 in DNA: TGTGCCAGCTCACCACCAGGGACTAGTTATGAGCAGTTCTTC. Its protein is CASSPPGTSYEQFF.